The rows below give T cell receptor beta chains drawn from one sample of a study of cytomegalovirus exposure and HLA in healthy donors. This table comes from immunoSEQ multiplex PCR, and its TCRdb copy is limited to in-frame clones, with some not included. Of about 160,000 clones listed, around three quarters were seen once; the top ten hold over 0.95%. The sequenced sample was PBMCs. Receptors were obtained from a woman in her thirties or forties in good health and CMV-seronegative. Both conserved end residues are part of each CDR3. A D gene is named only where the DNA matches it firmly. Not every row has a clone size; where given, it reads once, few, many or a size class.

DNA: TGTGCCAGCAGTGAAACCGGACTAAGGAGGGGCGAGCAGTACTTC
CDR3: CASSETGLRRGEQYF
D: NA
J: TRBJ2-7
size: NA
V: TRBV2
length: 15

DNA: TGTGCCAGCTCACCATCCGGGACAGGGGGCAGAGTAAACACCATATATTTT
CDR3: CASSPSGTGGRVNTIYF
D: TRBD1
J: TRBJ1-3
size: NA
V: TRBV18
length: 17

DNA: TGTGCCAGCAGGGATCGGGGTATGAACACCGGGGAGCTGTTTTTT
CDR3: CASRDRGMNTGELFF
D: NA
J: TRBJ2-2
size: few
V: TRBV6-5
length: 15

DNA: TGTGCCAGCAGCCCGCCGGGACTAGCGGGAACGAATGAGCAGTTCTTC
CDR3: CASSPPGLAGTNEQFF
D: TRBD2
J: TRBJ2-1
size: NA
V: TRBV6-6
length: 16

DNA: TGCGCCAGCAGCCCGGGACAGGGGAACACTGAAGCTTTCTTT
CDR3: CASSPGQGNTEAFF
D: TRBD1
J: TRBJ1-1
size: NA
V: TRBV5-1
length: 14

DNA: TGTGCCAGCAGTGAAGAAGCGGGAGTTGTCAATGAGCAGTTCTTC
CDR3: CASSEEAGVVNEQFF
D: TRBD2
J: TRBJ2-1
size: NA
V: TRBV6-1
length: 15

DNA: TGTGCCAGCAGTGAATCACAGGGTAGGACTGAAGCTTTCTTT
CDR3: CASSESQGRTEAFF
D: NA
J: TRBJ1-1
size: NA
V: TRBV6-1
length: 14

DNA: TGTGCCAGCGCAAACACAGGGTGGCCCCAAGCTTTCTTT
CDR3: CASANTGWPQAFF
D: NA
J: TRBJ1-1
size: NA
V: TRBV19
length: 13

DNA: TGTGCCAGCAGCAAATGGGACAGAATTTCTGAAGCTTTCTTT
CDR3: CASSKWDRISEAFF
D: NA
J: TRBJ1-1
size: NA
V: TRBV21-1
length: 14

DNA: TGTGCCAGCAGCACCTATCCTGGGACTAGCGGGACCAGCACAGATACGCAGTATTTT
CDR3: CASSTYPGTSGTSTDTQYF
D: TRBD2
J: TRBJ2-3
size: once
V: TRBV28
length: 19

DNA: TGTGCCTGGAGTGTATCGTCAGGGTCTCAGAACTATGGCTACACCTTC
CDR3: CAWSVSSGSQNYGYTF
D: NA
J: TRBJ1-2
size: NA
V: TRBV30
length: 16

DNA: TGTGCCAGCAGTGAAGCGGGGGCAGGGGGACAGCCCCAGCATTTT
CDR3: CASSEAGAGGQPQHF
D: TRBD1
J: TRBJ1-5
size: NA
V: TRBV6-1
length: 15

DNA: TGCGCCAGCAGCTTGGAGACAGGGGGAACCTACGAGCAGTACTTC
CDR3: CASSLETGGTYEQYF
D: TRBD1
J: TRBJ2-7
size: NA
V: TRBV5-1
length: 15

DNA: TGCAGCGTTGAAGATTCGCGGCAGGGGAAACGGGGCTACACCTTC
CDR3: CSVEDSRQGKRGYTF
D: NA
J: TRBJ1-2
size: NA
V: TRBV29-1
length: 15

DNA: TGTGCCAGCAGCATTGACAGGCTCCTGATAAGAAACATTCAGTACTTC
CDR3: CASSIDRLLIRNIQYF
D: NA
J: TRBJ2-4
size: NA
V: TRBV7-9
length: 16

DNA: TGTGCCAGCAGCCCAGGACAGGGAAGGGGCAATGAGCAGTTCTTC
CDR3: CASSPGQGRGNEQFF
D: TRBD1
J: TRBJ2-1
size: few
V: TRBV7-2
length: 15

DNA: TGTGCCAGCAGCTTAAGGGCCGGGAGGACCGGGGAGCTGTTTTTT
CDR3: CASSLRAGRTGELFF
D: TRBD2
J: TRBJ2-2
size: NA
V: TRBV7-9
length: 15

DNA: TGTGCCAGCAGTGGGTTTTGGGACAGGGTAAATGAGCAGTTCTTC
CDR3: CASSGFWDRVNEQFF
D: TRBD1
J: TRBJ2-1
size: NA
V: TRBV2
length: 15

DNA: TGTGCCAGTAGTTTCGGACAGGTTAATGAAAAACTGTTTTTT
CDR3: CASSFGQVNEKLFF
D: TRBD1
J: TRBJ1-4
size: few
V: TRBV19
length: 14

DNA: TGTGCCAGCAGTTTTTCGCGGTTAACCCCGAACTATGGCTACACCTTC
CDR3: CASSFSRLTPNYGYTF
D: NA
J: TRBJ1-2
size: NA
V: TRBV27
length: 16

DNA: TGTGCCAGCAGTGTTTATAAGAACACTGAAGCTTTCTTT
CDR3: CASSVYKNTEAFF
D: NA
J: TRBJ1-1
size: NA
V: TRBV2
length: 13

DNA: TGTGCCAGCAGCTTAGCGGGGACTAGCGGTACTACCCTAAAGGGAGATACGCAGTATTTT
CDR3: CASSLAGTSGTTLKGDTQYF
D: TRBD2
J: TRBJ2-3
size: NA
V: TRBV7-2
length: 20

DNA: TGTGCCAGCAGTGAATCAGGACAGGCCTCCTACGAGCAGTACTTC
CDR3: CASSESGQASYEQYF
D: TRBD1
J: TRBJ2-7
size: few
V: TRBV6-1
length: 15

DNA: TGTGCCAGCAGACCCGGGACAGGGGACACTGAAGCTTTCTTT
CDR3: CASRPGTGDTEAFF
D: TRBD1
J: TRBJ1-1
size: NA
V: TRBV28
length: 14

DNA: TGCGCCAGCAGCTTGGGACTAGCGACTAGCACAGATACGCAGTATTTT
CDR3: CASSLGLATSTDTQYF
D: TRBD2
J: TRBJ2-3
size: NA
V: TRBV5-1
length: 16

DNA: TGTGCCAGCAGCGTACAGGGGGCTATACACACTGAAGCTTTCTTT
CDR3: CASSVQGAIHTEAFF
D: TRBD1
J: TRBJ1-1
size: NA
V: TRBV7-2
length: 15

DNA: TGTGCCAGCAGTGAGGCCACTAGCGGGAGTTCCTACGAGCAGTACTTC
CDR3: CASSEATSGSSYEQYF
D: TRBD2
J: TRBJ2-7
size: NA
V: TRBV25-1
length: 16

DNA: TGTGCCAGCAGCGTAGTGGGGACTAGCAAATCAGATACGCAGTATTTT
CDR3: CASSVVGTSKSDTQYF
D: TRBD2
J: TRBJ2-3
size: few
V: TRBV9
length: 16

DNA: TGTGCCAGCAGGGGTGGGGGGACAGTGACCCAGGAGCAGTTCTTC
CDR3: CASRGGGTVTQEQFF
D: NA
J: TRBJ2-1
size: NA
V: TRBV2
length: 15

DNA: TGTGCCAGCAGTAATCCCTCCGGGACAGTACACTCTGGGGCCAACGTCCTGACTTTC
CDR3: CASSNPSGTVHSGANVLTF
D: TRBD1
J: TRBJ2-6
size: NA
V: TRBV28
length: 19

DNA: TGTGCCACCAGCAGTGGTGGGATAGCGGCAGCCTACGAGCAGTACTTC
CDR3: CATSSGGIAAAYEQYF
D: NA
J: TRBJ2-7
size: NA
V: TRBV15
length: 16

DNA: TGCGCCAGCAGCCCGGGACAGGGGGAGAGCGAGCAGTACTTC
CDR3: CASSPGQGESEQYF
D: TRBD1
J: TRBJ2-7
size: few
V: TRBV5-1
length: 14

DNA: TGTGCCAGCAGTGATTTTAGCGGGAGACACGAGCAGTTCTTC
CDR3: CASSDFSGRHEQFF
D: TRBD2
J: TRBJ2-1
size: NA
V: TRBV6-1
length: 14

DNA: TGTGCCAGCAGCGTAGGAATCGGCGCTAGCGGGAGCCAAGAGACCCAGTACTTC
CDR3: CASSVGIGASGSQETQYF
D: TRBD2
J: TRBJ2-5
size: NA
V: TRBV9
length: 18

DNA: TGTGCCAGTAGTATAGGAGACACTCAGCCCCAGCATTTT
CDR3: CASSIGDTQPQHF
D: NA
J: TRBJ1-5
size: once
V: TRBV19
length: 13

DNA: TGTGCCAGCAGTTCCTACCGGGACAGCCACAATCAGCCCCAGCATTTT
CDR3: CASSSYRDSHNQPQHF
D: TRBD1
J: TRBJ1-5
size: NA
V: TRBV28
length: 16

DNA: TGCGCCAGCAACTCCCGACAGACAGATACGCAGTATTTT
CDR3: CASNSRQTDTQYF
D: NA
J: TRBJ2-3
size: NA
V: TRBV5-1
length: 13

DNA: TGCGCCAGCAGCTTGAGGGCAGGGGATGGCTACACCTTC
CDR3: CASSLRAGDGYTF
D: NA
J: TRBJ1-2
size: NA
V: TRBV5-1
length: 13

DNA: TGTGCCAGCAGATCTCCGGGACAGGGCGCATACGAGCAGTACTTC
CDR3: CASRSPGQGAYEQYF
D: TRBD1
J: TRBJ2-7
size: NA
V: TRBV27
length: 15

DNA: TGTGCCAGCAGCCAGCCCTCTAGCGGGAGGGGGTCGCAAGATACGCAGTATTTT
CDR3: CASSQPSSGRGSQDTQYF
D: TRBD2
J: TRBJ2-3
size: NA
V: TRBV4-2
length: 18

DNA: TGTGCCAGCAGTTACGGGAGCCGGGACACGGAGTACTTC
CDR3: CASSYGSRDTEYF
D: NA
J: TRBJ2-5
size: NA
V: TRBV6-5
length: 13

DNA: TGTGCCAGCTCACCAAGAGCGGACCCTGGCGCGGAGACCCAGTACTTC
CDR3: CASSPRADPGAETQYF
D: NA
J: TRBJ2-5
size: NA
V: TRBV18
length: 16

DNA: TGTGCCAGCAGTCTTGACAGGTTCGCGAACACCGGGGAGCTGTTTTTT
CDR3: CASSLDRFANTGELFF
D: NA
J: TRBJ2-2
size: NA
V: TRBV28
length: 16

DNA: TGTGCCTGGAGTGTCGGTTCGAGCTCCTACAATGAGCAGTTCTTC
CDR3: CAWSVGSSSYNEQFF
D: NA
J: TRBJ2-1
size: few
V: TRBV30
length: 15

DNA: TGTGCCAGCAGCCCTAGCGGGAGGGGGTCCTACGAGCAGTACTTC
CDR3: CASSPSGRGSYEQYF
D: TRBD2
J: TRBJ2-7
size: NA
V: TRBV7-9
length: 15

DNA: TGTGCCAGCAGCCGGACTAGCGGTTACGAGCAGTACTTC
CDR3: CASSRTSGYEQYF
D: TRBD2
J: TRBJ2-7
size: few
V: TRBV7-9
length: 13

DNA: TGTGCCAGCACCGTCGACAGGGGGCTGGAGGGCTACACCTTC
CDR3: CASTVDRGLEGYTF
D: TRBD1
J: TRBJ1-2
size: NA
V: TRBV5-4
length: 14

DNA: TGTGCCAGCAGCATACCGGGACTAGCGTCCGGGGAGCTGTTTTTT
CDR3: CASSIPGLASGELFF
D: TRBD2
J: TRBJ2-2
size: NA
V: TRBV7-9
length: 15

DNA: TGTGCCAGCAGCTTAGCCCCCGGGACAGGGGGATCTGGGGCCAACGTCCTGACTTTC
CDR3: CASSLAPGTGGSGANVLTF
D: TRBD1
J: TRBJ2-6
size: NA
V: TRBV11-2
length: 19

DNA: TGTGCCAGCAGTCACTCCGGGACTAGCGGTAGCTCCTACAATGAGCAGTTCTTC
CDR3: CASSHSGTSGSSYNEQFF
D: TRBD2
J: TRBJ2-1
size: once
V: TRBV2
length: 18

DNA: TGTGCCAGCAGCGCGACTAGTTCGGGTGAGCAGTTCTTC
CDR3: CASSATSSGEQFF
D: NA
J: TRBJ2-1
size: NA
V: TRBV9
length: 13

DNA: TGTGCCAGCAGGGGACAGGGCTCCTCCTACGAGCAGTACTTC
CDR3: CASRGQGSSYEQYF
D: TRBD1
J: TRBJ2-7
size: NA
V: TRBV6-5
length: 14

DNA: TGTGCCAGCAGCAAAGCTAATCTAGACAGCATGGGCACAGATACGCAGTATTTT
CDR3: CASSKANLDSMGTDTQYF
D: NA
J: TRBJ2-3
size: NA
V: TRBV21-1
length: 18

DNA: TGCAGCGTTGTGCAGGGGACTGAAGCTTTCTTT
CDR3: CSVVQGTEAFF
D: NA
J: TRBJ1-1
size: NA
V: TRBV29-1
length: 11

DNA: TGTGCCAGCAGTTTTAGACAGGGAGGGCAGTACTTC
CDR3: CASSFRQGGQYF
D: NA
J: TRBJ2-7
size: NA
V: TRBV28
length: 12

DNA: TGTGCCAGCAGCAACCCCAGAGGGGAGGGAACCTACGAGCAGTACTTC
CDR3: CASSNPRGEGTYEQYF
D: TRBD2
J: TRBJ2-7
size: NA
V: TRBV9
length: 16

DNA: TGTGCCAGCAGTGAAAGGCGGCGAGGCCACACCGGGGAGCTGTTTTTT
CDR3: CASSERRRGHTGELFF
D: NA
J: TRBJ2-2
size: once
V: TRBV6-1
length: 16

DNA: TGTGCCATCAGTGATCTCCAGAGGGAGACCCAGTACTTC
CDR3: CAISDLQRETQYF
D: NA
J: TRBJ2-5
size: NA
V: TRBV10-3
length: 13

DNA: TGTGCCAGCAGCTCCGGGGGTCGTCCCTACGAGCAGTACTTC
CDR3: CASSSGGRPYEQYF
D: NA
J: TRBJ2-7
size: NA
V: TRBV7-9
length: 14

DNA: TGCGCCAGCAGCCTCCTTGGGAGTGAGGATACGCAGTATTTT
CDR3: CASSLLGSEDTQYF
D: NA
J: TRBJ2-3
size: NA
V: TRBV5-1
length: 14